Listed below are T cell receptor beta chains from one sample, sequenced in a study of cytomegalovirus exposure and HLA in healthy donors. Profiled with immunoSEQ multiplex PCR; TCRdb holds only in-frame clones, not every one. This sample yields 95,000 to 150,000 clones, of which approximately 75% are seen a single time; more than 2.5% belongs to the top ten. The source material was PBMCs. The receptors originated from a woman in her fifties or sixties in good health and CMV-seronegative. Both conserved end residues are part of each CDR3. The D gene is left open where the match is weak. Clone size is stated in some rows and not others, as once, few, many or a class when expanded.

v_call,d_call,clone_size,j_call,cdr3_aa,cdr3_nt
TRBV30,TRBD1,NA,TRBJ2-4,CAWSGRQGLGGKNIQYF,TGTGCCTGGAGTGGCCGACAGGGGCTGGGGGGCAAAAACATTCAGTACTTC
TRBV19,TRBD1,NA,TRBJ1-5,CASSRQGNQPQHF,TGTGCCAGTAGCCGACAGGGGAATCAGCCCCAGCATTTT
TRBV6-6,NA,few,TRBJ1-2,CASSYPGQDGYTF,TGTGCCAGCAGTTACCCAGGGCAGGATGGCTACACCTTC
TRBV28,TRBD2,NA,TRBJ2-1,CASSPLAGVSQFF,TGTGCCAGCAGTCCACTAGCGGGGGTATCGCAGTTCTTC
TRBV27,TRBD1,NA,TRBJ2-7,CASSLTGTGVYEQYF,TGTGCCAGCAGTTTGACCGGGACAGGGGTCTACGAGCAGTACTTC
TRBV6-1,NA,NA,TRBJ2-7,CASSEFRYREQYF,TGTGCCAGCAGTGAATTTAGGTACAGAGAGCAGTACTTC
TRBV9,TRBD2,NA,TRBJ2-3,CASSPWASGTTDTQYF,TGTGCCAGCAGCCCCTGGGCTAGCGGGACGACAGATACGCAGTATTTT
TRBV5-6,NA,NA,TRBJ2-7,CASSSRLSYLHEQYF,TGTGCCAGCAGCTCCCGATTATCCTATCTCCACGAGCAGTACTTC
TRBV30,TRBD1,NA,TRBJ1-2,CAWGQGAGGYTF,TGTGCCTGGGGACAGGGGGCGGGAGGCTACACCTTC
TRBV27,NA,NA,TRBJ1-4,CASSLLSDEKLFF,TGTGCCAGCAGTTTACTGTCAGATGAAAAACTGTTTTTT
TRBV30,NA,NA,TRBJ1-1,CACPKSNLLNTEAFF,TGTGCCTGCCCCAAAAGTAACCTATTGAACACTGAAGCTTTCTTT
TRBV30,TRBD1,NA,TRBJ1-3,CAWRFGTGASSGNTIYF,TGTGCCTGGAGGTTCGGGACAGGGGCTTCGTCTGGAAACACCATATATTTT